This T cell receptor beta chain originates from a study of siplizumab effects on memory and regulatory T cells. Study outcomes and limitations: In siplizumab cultures, the suppressive function of proliferating Tregs remained unconfirmed. The study found naive T cells seemingly more diverse than memory cells and seemingly major alloresponse contributors.

Data came from immunoSEQ multiplex PCR; TCRdb stores just in-frame clones and leaves some out. The profile shows approximately 84,000 clones, roughly 94% of them singletons. The CDR3 spans 15 residues. Looked up from germline, CDR1 is MGHRA and CDR2 is YSYEKL. V was trimmed by 0 bases and J by 3 bases, leaving 9 bases between them. A remark on this clone: Its specificity is not known.

This TCR came from a human donor in good health. V usage is TRBV4-1 and J usage is TRBJ2-1; D perhaps matches TRBD1 (5 bases). The sequenced sample consisted of CD8+ T cells sorted from blood. Written as DNA, the CDR3 is TGCGCCAGCAGCCAAGATCCAAGGGGCTACAATGAGCAGTTCTTC. It encodes CASSQDPRGYNEQFF.